Below are 32 T cell receptor beta chains sequenced from a single sample in a study of T cell responses to AZD1222 COVID-19 vaccine. TCRdb's copy holds only in-frame clones and misses some; the assay was immunoSEQ multiplex PCR. Of 100,000 or so clones in the sample, around nine tenths were seen once. Sequenced here: peripheral blood, sampled on day 0 of AZD1222 vaccination. The receptors shown here come from an adult in good health.

The CDR3 DNA is TGTGCCAGCAGTTTGTTCCGGGACGGACGAGGGAAATACTCCTACGAGCAGTACTTC. Translating it yields CASSLFRDGRGKYSYEQYF. The V and J genes are TRBV28 and TRBJ2-7; tentatively, D is TRBD1 or TRBD2 (5 bases each). This CDR3 is built from 19 residues. V was clipped by 3 bases and J by 0 bases, with 24 bases between them. Germline CDR1 and CDR2: MDHEN and SYDVKM.

The chain is built from TRBV6-5 and TRBJ1-6; D remains unclear. Trimming removed 6 bases at V and 0 bases at J, with 9 bases between. Germline CDR1 and CDR2: MNHEY and SVGAGI. The CDR3 totals 15 residues. As DNA, the CDR3 is TGTGCCAGCAGGGACCGGGACTCCTATAATTCACCCCTCCACTTT. It specifies CASRDRDSYNSPLHF.

The V call is TRBV7-2, the J call TRBJ2-1, with D possibly TRBD2 on 5 matching bases. The CDR3 is 16 amino acids. Per germline, CDR1 SGHTA and CDR2 FQGNSA. The V end lost 4 bases, the J end lost 7 bases, and 20 bases lay between the germline ends. The CDR3 bases are TGTGCCAGCAGCTCCGCCCCAAAAGGAGGCCATAATGAGCAGTTCTTC. Residues: CASSSAPKGGHNEQFF.

The V gene is TRBV12-2, the J gene TRBJ2-7; TRBD1, the table's D call, lacks a check against the DNA. TRBV12-2 is an annotated pseudogene. The CDR3 extends over 15 amino acids. The CDR3 is CASRSRAPTLHEQYF. CDR3 sequence (DNA): TGTGCAAGTCGCTCCAGGGCCCCGACTCTCCACGAGCAGTACTTC.

The chain joins TRBV7-2 to TRBJ1-2; 8 bases are a match to TRBD1. The V gene end was trimmed by 2 bases and the J gene end by 4 bases; junction bases not matched to a gene: 15. CDR1 is SGHTA, CDR2 FQGNSA, per germline. This CDR3 is built from 18 residues. CDR3 sequence: CASSLTGTGGLRGYGYTF. Written as DNA, the CDR3 is TGTGCCAGCAGCTTAACTGGGACAGGAGGCCTTAGGGGCTATGGCTACACCTTC.

The rearrangement joins TRBV19 to TRBJ2-7; the match to TRBD2 covers 7 bases. V was pared by 3 bases and J by 4 bases, with 9 bases of the junction left unmatched. CDR3 length equals 15 residues. Germline V gene sequence: CDR1 LNHDA, CDR2 SQIVND (reference sequence). The CDR3 region is CASSIAGSGTYEQYF. The CDR3 DNA sequence: TGTGCCAGTAGTATCGCAGGGAGCGGGACTTACGAGCAGTACTTC. Complete variable domain (other parts from reference TRBV19 and TRBJ2-7): DGGITQSPKYLFRKEGQNVTLSCEQNLNHDAMYWYRQDPGQGLRLIYYSQIVNDFQKGDIAEGYSVSREKKESFPLTVTSAQKNPTAFYLCASSIAGSGTYEQYFGPGTRLTVT.

The chain joins TRBV6-5 to TRBJ2-2; no reliable D call. CDR1 and CDR2 (germline): MNHEY, SVGAGI. Trimming stripped 2 bases from V and 4 bases from J, with 11 bases between. This CDR3 comprises 15 residues. In DNA form, the CDR3 reads TGTGCCAGCAGTTACCGAAGCTACCTCACCGGGGAGCTGTTTTTT. Protein sequence: CASSYRSYLTGELFF.

The rearrangement uses TRBV19 and TRBJ1-1, with unresolved D. V lost 4 bases and J 5 bases, leaving 17 bases between the germline ends. CDR3 length: 15 residues. The germline V gene encodes CDR1 LNHDA and CDR2 SQIVND (reference sequence). In DNA form, the CDR3 reads TGTGCCAGTAGTACGCACCGGGTGAGCGATACTGAAGCTTTCTTT. Translating it yields CASSTHRVSDTEAFF.

The V gene is TRBV10-3, the J gene TRBJ2-3, with unresolved D. Trimming took 2 bases from V and 0 from J, leaving 9 bases between them. This CDR3 is built from 15 residues. Germline values: CDR1 ENHRY, CDR2 SYGVKD. The CDR3 reads CAISERGSSTDTQYF. CDR3 nucleotide sequence: TGTGCCATCAGTGAGAGAGGATCTAGCACAGATACGCAGTATTTT.

Details on this clone: At the DNA level, this CDR3 is encoded by other sequences in the same sample as well. The chain couples TRBV3-1 (or the pseudogene TRBV3-2) to TRBJ2-3; no firm D call. The CDR3 is 11 residues long. V was shortened by 2 bases and J by 6 bases, with 3 bases between the two germline ends. The V gene's germline CDR1 is LGHDT and CDR2 YNNKEL (reference sequence). This CDR3 reads CASSQSDTQYF. The CDR3 coding sequence is TGTGCCAGCAGCCAATCGGATACGCAGTATTTT.

The chain combines TRBV24-1 with TRBJ2-6, with a weak D call TRBD1 (5 bases). The CDR3 contains 17 residues. Germline CDR1 and CDR2: KGHDR and SFDVKD. Trimming pared 7 bases from V and 2 bases from J, leaving 17 bases between. CDR3 sequence: CATSTAQGAPGANVLTF. CDR3 sequence (DNA): TGTGCCACCAGCACCGCGCAAGGGGCCCCTGGGGCCAACGTCCTGACTTTC.

The CDR3 DNA is TGCGCCAGCAGCCAAGGGGAGCTTAGCACTGAAGCTTTCTTT. It is translated as CASSQGELSTEAFF. This chain joins TRBV4-1 and TRBJ1-1; D is ambiguous. CDR3 length: 14 residues. Germline V gene data show CDR1 as MGHRA and CDR2 as YSYEKL. V dropped 1 base and J dropped 4 bases, with 10 bases sitting between them.

The genes are TRBV14 and TRBJ1-2; no firm D call. The CDR3 runs 13 residues. V lost 4 bases and J lost 1, with 7 bases in between. Germline CDR1 is SGHDN and CDR2 is FVKESK. This CDR3 reads CASSRAGNYGYTF. The CDR3, as DNA: TGTGCCAGCAGCCGGGCGGGTAACTATGGCTACACCTTC.

This sequence joins TRBV6-5 and TRBJ1-2; D call uncertain. This CDR3 spans 14 amino acids. CDR1 is MNHEY and CDR2 is SVGAGI in the germline V gene. The ends were cut back, 5 bases at V and 0 bases at J, with 10 bases in the middle. The CDR3 coding sequence is TGTGCCAGCAGTAAGACCCAAGCTAACTATGGCTACACCTTC. Its protein is CASSKTQANYGYTF.

V usage is TRBV5-1 and J usage is TRBJ2-3, with D uncertain. The CDR3 is 15 residues long. The V gene lost 4 bases and the J gene lost 0 bases, with 12 bases spanning the gap. Germline V gives CDR1 SGHRS, CDR2 YFSETQ. CDR3 nucleotides: TGCGCCAGCAGCGACCCCGGCGAGAGCACAGATACGCAGTATTTT. This gives the protein CASSDPGESTDTQYF.

The CDR3 DNA reads TGTGCCAGTCAAGAGGAGGGGTGGGCTGAAGCTTTCTTT. It specifies CASQEEGWAEAFF. V gene TRBV19 combines with J gene TRBJ1-1; tentative D call: TRBD1 (5 bases). CDR3 length: 13 residues. The V end lost 8 bases, the J end lost 6 bases, and 16 bases lay between the germline ends. Germline V lookup: CDR1 LNHDA, CDR2 SQIVND (reference sequence). The complete variable domain, with remaining parts taken from reference TRBV19 and TRBJ1-1, reads DGGITQSPKYLFRKEGQNVTLSCEQNLNHDAMYWYRQDPGQGLRLIYYSQIVNDFQKGDIAEGYSVSREKKESFPLTVTSAQKNPTAFYLCASQEEGWAEAFFGQGTRLTVV.

The V call is TRBV3-1 (or the pseudogene TRBV3-2), the J call TRBJ1-2; no reliable D call. V gave up 1 base and J gave up 3 bases, with 12 bases separating them. Germline-derived CDR1 and CDR2 are LGHDT and YNNKEL (reference sequence). The CDR3 runs 15 residues. This chain's CDR3 is CASSQGGAQHYGYTF. CDR3 nucleotide sequence: TGTGCCAGCAGCCAAGGGGGAGCTCAACACTATGGCTACACCTTC.

This clone was seen only once. The V gene is TRBV19, the J gene TRBJ1-5, with TRBD1 matching 8 bases. J gave up 6 bases and V 3 bases, and 7 bases lay outside the gene matches. The CDR3 contains 15 residues. Germline CDR1 LNHDA, CDR2 SQIVND (reference sequence). The CDR3: CASSMRQGAIQPQHF. The CDR3 DNA is TGTGCCAGTAGTATGAGGCAGGGGGCGATTCAGCCCCAGCATTTT.

This clone was observed a single time. This chain links TRBV9 with TRBJ1-1, with a possible D match to TRBD1 (5 bases). The V gene lost 0 bases and the J gene lost 3 bases, with 9 bases spanning the gap. Per germline, CDR1 SGDLS and CDR2 YYNGEE. This CDR3 is built from 14 residues. The CDR3 protein is CASSVDRGDTEAFF. In nucleotides, the CDR3 is TGTGCCAGCAGCGTAGATCGGGGCGACACTGAAGCTTTCTTT.

The chain carries TRBV5-1 and TRBJ1-1, with TRBD1 as a possible D gene (6 bases). Germline V gives CDR1 SGHRS, CDR2 YFSETQ. Trimming removed 4 bases at V and 1 base at J, with 11 bases between. This CDR3 has 14 residues. The CDR3 region is CASSRQASNTEAFF. The DNA of the CDR3 is TGCGCCAGCAGCAGACAGGCGTCGAACACTGAAGCTTTCTTT.

The chain is built from TRBV9 and TRBJ2-3; D ambiguous. Germline values: CDR1 SGDLS, CDR2 YYNGEE. This CDR3 region has 18 residues. V lost 3 bases and J lost 0, with 20 bases in between. CDR3 sequence: CASSARRLSMFSTDTQYF. The CDR3 DNA is TGTGCCAGCAGCGCCCGCCGTTTGTCCATGTTTAGCACAGATACGCAGTATTTT.

The CDR3 sequence: CASSYSTGGGYGYTF. The DNA for the CDR3 is TGTGCCAGCAGTTACTCCACGGGGGGAGGCTATGGCTACACCTTC. J is TRBJ1-2 and V is TRBV6-5; D perhaps matches TRBD1 (5 bases). This CDR3 has 15 residues. V shed 0 bases and J shed 4 bases, with 12 bases lying between them. CDR1 is MNHEY, CDR2 SVGAGI, per germline.

The chain has TRBV7-3 and TRBJ1-5; D unclear. V lost 5 bases and J lost 7, with 18 bases in between. This CDR3 region has 15 residues. From germline, CDR1 is SGHTA and CDR2 FQGTGA. CDR3 sequence (DNA): TGTGCCAGCAGCCTCGGTCCGGGTCCGGGACAGCCCCAGCATTTT. Translated: CASSLGPGPGQPQHF.

This clone appeared a few times. V usage is TRBV18 and J usage is TRBJ1-3; D is uncertain. The CDR3 length is 14 residues. The germline V and J ends were trimmed by 2 bases and 2 bases, with 7 bases remaining between them. CDR1 KGHSH and CDR2 LQKENI come from the germline V gene. This CDR3 reads CASSPASAGNTIYF. The DNA for the CDR3 is TGTGCCAGCTCACCAGCGTCCGCTGGAAACACCATATATTTT.

This chain connects TRBV29-1 to TRBJ1-4; 11 nucleotides agree with TRBD1. Per the germline V gene, CDR1 is SQVTM and CDR2 is ANQGSEA. The CDR3 consists of 17 residues. The trim removed 7 bases at V and 0 bases at J, leaving 10 bases unmatched. CDR3 amino acids: CSASQGQGAPTNEKLFF. CDR3 nucleotide sequence: TGCAGCGCTAGCCAAGGACAGGGGGCTCCAACTAATGAAAAACTGTTTTTT.

This chain uses TRBV5-5 with TRBJ1-1; the D gene is possibly TRBD1 (5 bases). This CDR3 has 11 residues. V was trimmed by 4 bases and J by 7 bases, leaving 8 bases between them. Germline V lookup: CDR1 SGHKS, CDR2 YYEKEE (reference sequence). The CDR3 DNA sequence: TGTGCCAGCAGCCGGGACCTTGAAGCTTTCTTT. Amino acids: CASSRDLEAFF. Filled out from reference TRBV5-5 and TRBJ1-1, the complete variable domain reads DAGVTQSPTHLIKTRGQQVTLRCSPISGHKSVSWYQQVLGQGPQFIFQYYEKEERGRGNFPDRFSARQFPNYSSELNVNALLLGDSALYLCASSRDLEAFFGQGTRLTVV.

The chain employs TRBV6-5 and TRBJ1-2; TRBD1 agrees at 9 bases. The CDR3 loop spans 14 amino acids. J lost 5 bases, V lost 4 bases, and 5 bases had no gene match. CDR1 and CDR2 from the germline V gene are MNHEY and SVGAGI. DNA of the CDR3: TGTGCCAGCAGTTCGACAGGGGGTAGATATGGCTACACCTTC. Translated, it gives CASSSTGGRYGYTF.

This sequence joins TRBV7-8 and TRBJ2-3; D is perhaps TRBD1 (5 bases). This CDR3 has 14 amino acids. Germline-derived CDR1 and CDR2 are SGHVS and FQNEAQ. Trimming shortened V by 1 base and J by 7 bases, and 12 bases separated the two germline ends. The CDR3 DNA follows: TGTGCCAGCAGCTTAGTAGGGGCGTTGAATACGCAGTATTTT. Amino acids: CASSLVGALNTQYF.

CDR3 bases: TGTGCCAGCACTAACGAGGGTAACACCATATATTTT. Amino acid sequence: CASTNEGNTIYF. The chain employs TRBV28 and TRBJ1-3; D unresolved. The V end lost 7 bases, the J end lost 7 bases, and 11 bases lay between the germline ends. This CDR3 spans 12 amino acids. Per germline, CDR1 MDHEN and CDR2 SYDVKM.

The gene calls are TRBV6-1 and TRBJ1-6; D is unclear. Germline V gene lookup returns CDR1 MNHNS and CDR2 SASEGT. The CDR3 loop spans 15 amino acids. The V end was cut by 3 bases, the J end by 6 bases, with 12 bases between. The CDR3 spells CASSEGGVPNSPLHF. DNA for the CDR3: TGTGCCAGCAGTGAGGGTGGAGTACCTAATTCACCCCTCCACTTT.

This sequence joins TRBV5-1 and TRBJ2-7, with 10 bases lining up with TRBD1. CDR3 length: 15 residues. J gave up 3 bases and V 7 bases, and 10 bases lay outside the gene matches. CDR1 is SGHRS, CDR2 YFSETQ, per germline. The CDR3 loop reads CASALPGQGIYEQYF. The CDR3 DNA reads TGCGCCAGCGCATTGCCGGGACAGGGGATCTACGAGCAGTACTTC.

The rearrangement links TRBV12-3 or TRBV12-4 to TRBJ1-1; perhaps TRBD1 as D (6 bases). Trimming left V 3 bases short and J 2 bases short, with 7 bases between. The CDR3 runs to 13 residues. CDR3 region: CASSLGANTEAFF. The CDR3 DNA reads TGTGCCAGCAGTTTGGGGGCAAACACTGAAGCTTTCTTT.